Reported below is one T cell receptor beta chain. Its cognate antigen has yet to be identified. The record has no base qualities; no much larger clone is one base away. This record belongs to a study of cytomegalovirus exposure and HLA in healthy donors (dated by TCRdb to between 2016 and 2019). For context, the study as a whole: In an earlier analysis of 550 to 750 of the donors, approximately 300 Gb of sequence data and approximately 100 million unique TCR beta sequences from 180 million or so T cells were reported. Roughly 300 gigabases of sequencing data and 91 million or so unique TCR sequences made up an early release that covered several hundred HLA-typed donors. Among the approximately 400 genotyped donors, around 81% belonged to the genetic ancestry cluster associated with self-reported Caucasian donors. The aim of the study was to test whether cataloging public T cell receptors could identify signatures of past pathogen exposure. The T cell repertoires of around 670 subjects were profiled by immunosequencing and related to cytomegalovirus serostatus. In addition to the first cohort of 666 subjects, a separate validation cohort of approximately 120 different subjects was used. The study combined high-throughput TCR immunosequencing, statistical association of individual TCRs with disease status, and machine learning to predict cytomegalovirus infection status. A later analysis re-examined previously published TCR beta repertoires from more than 600 donors and added high-resolution HLA genotyping to investigate patterns of TCR occurrence. In the later analysis, no new phenotypic data were used to find candidate immune exposures; instead, reliance was placed on TCR beta sequences and their occurrence across donors. An earlier analysis of roughly 600 of the donors used high-throughput TCR beta sequencing to judge whether each TCR beta V gene segment behaved as functional or pseudogenic. Donor age, sex, ethnicity and CMV serostatus were compiled together with the repertoire data. A later genetic analysis took genome-wide SNP genotypes for about three fifths of the roughly 670 donors and used that subset as a discovery cohort. Every repertoire in the discovery cohort had been generated on one and the same sequencing platform. Both class I and class II loci were covered by HLA typing, at four-digit resolution. Typing coverage varied by locus: roughly 629-640 donors for A, B, C, DRB1 and DQB1; some 520 for DQA1; about 570 for DPA1; fewer than 480 for DPB1. Four to six DR-DQ haplotypes were handled as single units for association and clustering, since linkage in the cohort was strong. Across some 400 genotyped donors of the cohort, an average of about 240,000 unique TCR beta nucleotide sequences per donor were sequenced, and around 20% of those sequences were non-productive. What the work shows at the level of the full study, not this receptor alone: Most CMV-associated TCR beta chains appeared to be HLA-restricted in a later analysis, and the HLA associations seemed to be driven largely by CMV exposure. Roughly uniform sequencing depth across donors was assumed in presence/absence analyses, although this assumption may not hold. The sequencing pipeline was judged likely to have produced a cluster of highly shared sequence variants as a technical artifact. Linkage disequilibrium might explain the correlated functional status among segregating V segments, but an unknown experimental factor could not be ruled out. Immune exposure information for the cohort was limited to CMV serostatus. A few of the identified cytomegalovirus-associated TCR beta chains were confirmed in vitro to be specific for cytomegalovirus antigens. According to a later genetic analysis, donors in an Asian-associated ancestry cluster had fewer N-insertions in productive TCRs than the approximately 710-donor mean. In a later analysis, TCR association rates were found to vary across HLA loci, with the most associated TCRs seen for DRB1 alleles and the fewest for HLA-C alleles. A further reported finding was that TCR beta sequences accurately predicted the HLA-A and HLA-B alleles for most subjects in the first cohort. Across donors, most TCR sequences were observed very rarely, whereas some public TCRs were present in many individuals. Cytomegalovirus status was reported to be diagnosed by the classifier with high specificity and sensitivity in both the original and validation cohorts. A total of 164 TCR beta chains were listed by the study as associated with cytomegalovirus. In an earlier analysis of 587 of the donors, most TCR beta V segments were observed in productive rearrangements about 90% or about 30% of the time, broadly matching IMGT annotations. Only TCR beta chains were sequenced in this cohort, and the absence of alpha or paired-chain data limited detectable features. Because the 87-base-pair reads could not distinguish some IMGT-functional V segments, including TRBV6-2 and TRBV6-3, those segments were excluded. The earlier analysis of some 540 of the donors excluded some 15 rarely observed V segments, including chromosome 9 orphons, because counts were too low. At a false discovery rate of 0.05, a later analysis linked about 17,000 TCR beta sequences to specific HLA alleles. In a later analysis, several top co-occurrence clusters were reported to appear linked to parvovirus B19, influenza, CMV and Epstein-Barr virus. An association between a missense DCLRE1C variant and V-gene and J-gene trimming of TCR beta chains was found in a later genetic analysis and replicated in an independent cohort. It was suggested by the authors that the approach could potentially be generalized to other disease states and immunological phenotypes. HLA typing was unavailable for some donors at each locus, so association tests used only the typed subset. When HLA alleles, especially DR and DQ, strongly co-occurred, attributing TCR associations to individual alleles was difficult. Compared with equally common non-associated chains, HLA-associated TCR beta chains in a later analysis were more clonally expanded and had lower generation probabilities.

Library prep was done by the immunoSEQ multiplex PCR assay. A mixture of 60 forward primers for TCR Vbeta segments and 13 reverse primers for TCR Jbeta segments was used in the multiplex PCR. Amplification of the CDR3 region of rearranged TCR beta genes was performed with a multiplex PCR assay on genomic DNA. On the Illumina HiSeq System, the amplified TCR beta libraries were sequenced as 87-base-pair reads. As for how the authors treated the data: A later analysis counted about 80 million unique TCR beta chains across the 666 repertoires, and roughly 10 million of these chains were shared by at least two donors. Raw reads were error-corrected and collapsed into unique sequences with a nearest-neighbor algorithm that merged closely related sequences to remove PCR and sequencing errors. To assign V, D and J gene segments, CDR3 sequences were aligned to IMGT reference sequences. For a sequence to be retained, at least a six-nucleotide match to both a V gene segment and a J gene segment was required. Rearrangements were classified as productive when the CDR3 lacked stop codons and remained in frame with V and J, and all other rearrangements were classified as non-productive. Following IMGT convention, CDR3 was defined as the stretch from the second conserved V-encoded cysteine to the conserved J-encoded phenylalanine. In an earlier analysis of roughly 580 of the donors, sequences lacking an unambiguous match to a single V gene segment were excluded. In an earlier analysis of 450 to 750 of the donors, a V segment was called functional when productive rearrangements were above 56.7%, and segregating when the standard deviation between donors exceeded 5%. A statistical classification framework was built for diagnosing cytomegalovirus status from the catalog of TCR beta chain sequences. V and J gene assignment, in a later analysis, came from comparing TCR nucleotide sequences with IMGT/GENE-DB human TR gene sequences. Using the TCRdist pipeline, a later analysis assigned CDR3 sequences along with most-parsimonious VDJ recombination scenarios. In a later analysis, each TCR beta chain was defined by its CDR3 amino acid sequence together with its V-gene family, and reads without a unique V-gene family were excluded. As a way to deal with suspected cross-contamination and a sequencing artifact, a later analysis dropped hundreds of nucleotide sequences that were highly shared and had low generation probability. A later analysis calculated a clonal expansion index for each public chain from normalized within-repertoire ranks of inferred template counts. Generation probabilities in a later analysis came from a VDJ recombination model fitted to out-of-frame rearrangements, and those results were checked against IGoR. Hypergeometric tests were used in a later analysis to score TCR-TCR, TCR-HLA and TCR-CMV co-occurrence, with a repertoire-size bias correction applied to the TCR pairs. In a later analysis, false discovery rates were estimated by permuting HLA or CMV assignments 20 times. In a later analysis, co-occurring TCRs were grouped using DBSCAN, and TCRdist sequence similarity was added for clustering within HLA-allele-positive subsets. For co-occurrence clustering, repertoires with fewer than 30,000 or more than 120,000 public chains were excluded, along with five repertoires with anomalous nucleotide sharing. TCRdb retrieved this table from immuneACCESS and kept in-frame rearrangements only. Not all clones are present; in checked studies, unresolved V genes account for under half, and no reason is known for the remainder. V and J calls and clone size are given by that table; D and trimming were obtained from the DNA. This sample is represented by 200,000 or so clones; approximately 84% of them were singletons. 0.25% to 0.3% of the sample lies in the top ten.

CDR1 and CDR2 are drawn from the germline V gene (reference sequence): GTSNPN, SVGIG. From its cysteine to its phenylalanine, the CDR3 spans 13 amino acids. Only the CDR3 portion is preserved as DNA: 39 bases, with reading frame beginning at the first base. Trimming leaves V shorter by 4 bases and J shorter by 8 bases, with the junction holding 2 bases beyond the gene matches. In total, 500 to 700 healthy bone marrow donors made up the cohort. At the time of sampling, all cohort members were nominally healthy, though unrecorded immune exposures were likely present. The donor was CMV seronegative and was included in the group of approximately 350 seronegative cohort members. A peripheral blood sample was collected from each donor, and TCR beta sequencing was performed on peripheral blood mononuclear cells. Genomic DNA extraction from the blood cell samples was performed with the Qiagen DNeasy Blood Extraction Kit.

Sequencing was performed on PBMCs. The chain links TRBV30 with TRBJ2-1, and TRBD2 aligns with 13 junction nucleotides. This sequence was found in a boy aged 5-17 years in good health and CMV-seronegative. The CDR3 region: CAWNGLAGDEQFF. The sequenced DNA: TGTGCCTGGAACGGACTAGCGGGAGATGAGCAGTTCTTC.